This TCR beta chain was recovered during a study of a mutant IDH1 vaccine in newly diagnosed glioma. As for the study in general: Treated individuals were about 60% male and roughly 38% female, averaging approximately 40 years of age. Most had both radiotherapy and temozolomide beforehand; others had only one. Visits V12 and V13 fell at weeks 35 and 47, respectively. Study-level results: The study observed vaccine-induced immune responses in approximately 93% of patients.

With regard to this clone: Its antigen remains unknown.

Here immunoSEQ multiplex PCR was the method, and the copy in TCRdb shows in-frame clones only, minus some. This sample yields over 45,000 clones, of which around 78% are seen a single time; about 12% belongs to the top ten. Time point of the sample: week 35, safety follow-up. In every dose of vaccine, 300 ug of mutant IDH1 20-mer peptide was given alongside topical imiquimod. The TCR comes from a man aged 40-49 years with glioma. Sequencing was performed on PBMCs, taken from a glioma patient whose treatment included an IDH1 peptide vaccine.

The CDR3 DNA sequence: TGTGCCAGCAGCGTTGACTCTGTCACCGGGGAGCTGTTTTTT. Translating it yields CASSVDSVTGELFF. The chain couples TRBV9 to TRBJ2-2; D is undetermined. The V end lost 2 bases, the J end lost 4 bases, and 9 bases lay between the germline ends. CDR1 SGDLS and CDR2 YYNGEE come from the germline V gene. There are 14 residues in the CDR3.